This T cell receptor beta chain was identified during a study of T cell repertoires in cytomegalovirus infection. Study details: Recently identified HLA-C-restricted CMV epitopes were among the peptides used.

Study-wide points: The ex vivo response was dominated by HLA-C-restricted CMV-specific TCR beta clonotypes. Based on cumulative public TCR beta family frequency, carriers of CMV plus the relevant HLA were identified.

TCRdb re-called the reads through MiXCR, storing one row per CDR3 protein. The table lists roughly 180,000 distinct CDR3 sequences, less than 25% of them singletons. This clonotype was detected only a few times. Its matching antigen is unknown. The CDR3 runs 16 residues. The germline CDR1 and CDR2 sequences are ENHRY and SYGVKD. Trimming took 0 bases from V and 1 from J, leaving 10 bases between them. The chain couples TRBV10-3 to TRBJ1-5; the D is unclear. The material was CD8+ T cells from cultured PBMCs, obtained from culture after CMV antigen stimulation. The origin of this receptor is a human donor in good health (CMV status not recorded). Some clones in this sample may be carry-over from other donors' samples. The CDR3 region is CAISESQLSSNQPQHF. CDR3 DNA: TGTGCCATCAGTGAGTCTCAGCTTTCCAGCAATCAGCCCCAGCATTTT.